The 7 T cell receptor beta chains below were found in one sample sequenced in a study of vaccination and CD4 T cells after COVID-19. Cultured CD4+ T cells had their DNA profiled by the Oncomine TCR Beta short-read assay. TCRdb itself ran the PCR reads through MiXCR, one entry per CDR3 protein. The sample gives fewer than 20,000 distinct CDR3 sequences, 45% to 70% of which show up once; roughly a tenth is in the top ten. Their target antigens are unknown. Treatment described: roughly 10-day PBMC culture with coronavirus spike peptide pools or control peptides (ViraFEST assay). Sequenced sample: CD4+ T cells from blood, cultured in vitro. The receptors here all came from a human donor who had recovered from COVID-19.

This clonotype was counted between two and nine times. The V call is TRBV20-1, the J call TRBJ1-1; the D gene is possibly TRBD1 (5 bases). Germline CDR1 and CDR2: DFQATT and SNEGSKA (reference sequence). Trimming left V 5 bases short and J 3 bases short, with 16 bases between. The CDR3 loop spans 14 amino acids. DNA of the CDR3: TGCAGTGCTCCGCGGACGACAGTAGACACTGAAGCTTTCTTT. The encoded protein is CSAPRTTVDTEAFF.

This clonotype was picked up a small number of times. V and J are TRBV18 and TRBJ1-1; TRBD1 is a possible D gene (5 bases). This CDR3 comprises 16 residues. V dropped 0 bases and J dropped 1 base, with 12 bases sitting between them. Looked up from germline, CDR1 is KGHSH and CDR2 is LQKENI. The CDR3 coding sequence is TGTGCCAGCTCACCACCGATTGGGACCACGAACACTGAAGCTTTCTTT. Protein: CASSPPIGTTNTEAFF.

The chain carries TRBV20-1 and TRBJ1-5, with 10 bases lining up with TRBD1. Trimming cost V 3 bases and J 6 bases; bases outside gene matches: 11. CDR1 is DFQATT and CDR2 is SNEGSKA in the germline V gene (reference sequence). CDR3 length: 16 residues. The CDR3 spells CSARVDRDRGGQPQHF. CDR3 nucleotide sequence: TGCAGTGCTAGGGTGGACCGGGACAGGGGAGGTCAGCCCCAGCATTTT.

This clonotype was counted only a few times. V gene TRBV12-3 or TRBV12-4 combines with J gene TRBJ1-2, with D tentatively TRBD1 (5 bases). This CDR3 region has 12 residues. Between the trimmed V and J ends, which lost 2 bases and 7 bases, there was a span of 8 bases. As DNA, the CDR3 is TGTGCCAGCAGTTTATGGACATCTGGCTACACCTTC. Translated: CASSLWTSGYTF.

This clonotype was found a few times. The V gene is TRBV24-1, the J gene TRBJ1-1, with TRBD1 as a possible D gene (6 bases). This CDR3 has 17 residues. The germline V and J ends were trimmed by 4 bases and 3 bases, with 20 bases remaining between them. Germline-derived CDR1 and CDR2 are KGHDR and SFDVKD. In DNA, the CDR3 is TGTGCCACCAGTGACTCTGGGGGGGGGCATAAAGACACTGAAGCTTTCTTT. Its translation is CATSDSGGGHKDTEAFF.

This clonotype was detected a few times. This rearrangement joins TRBV19 to TRBJ2-7; D remains unclear. V shed 1 base and J shed 3 bases, with 19 bases lying between them. Germline V lookup: CDR1 LNHDA, CDR2 SQIVND (reference sequence). CDR3 size: 17 residues. The CDR3 is CASSIGHAGFVSYEQYF. Here the CDR3 DNA reads TGTGCCAGTAGTATAGGACATGCCGGATTTGTGAGCTACGAGCAGTACTTC.

The CDR3 here is CSASVFSGSSYEQYF. CDR3 DNA sequence: TGCAGTGCTAGTGTGTTTAGCGGGAGCTCCTACGAGCAGTACTTC. The rearrangement joins TRBV20-1 to TRBJ2-7, with 9 bases fitting TRBD2. In germline, CDR1 is DFQATT, CDR2 SNEGSKA (reference sequence). The junction had 6 bases not matched to a gene; V was cut back by 3 bases and J by 0 bases. This CDR3 is 15 amino acids long.